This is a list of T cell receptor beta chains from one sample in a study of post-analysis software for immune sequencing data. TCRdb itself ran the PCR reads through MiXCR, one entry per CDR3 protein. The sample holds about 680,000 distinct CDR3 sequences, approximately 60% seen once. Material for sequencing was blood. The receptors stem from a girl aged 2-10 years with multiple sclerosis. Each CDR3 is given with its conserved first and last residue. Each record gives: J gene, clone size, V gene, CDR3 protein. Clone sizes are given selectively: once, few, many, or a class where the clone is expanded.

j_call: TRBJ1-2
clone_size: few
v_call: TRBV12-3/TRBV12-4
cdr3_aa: CASRSNRGLGYTF

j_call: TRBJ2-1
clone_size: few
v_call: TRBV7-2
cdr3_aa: CASSLRASGANFNEQFF

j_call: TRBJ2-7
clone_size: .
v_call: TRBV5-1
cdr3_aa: CASSLETGGTYERYF

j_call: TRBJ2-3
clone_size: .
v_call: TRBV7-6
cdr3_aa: CASSTRQGADTQYF

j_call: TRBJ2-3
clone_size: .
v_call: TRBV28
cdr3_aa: CASSLRGGNTDTQYF

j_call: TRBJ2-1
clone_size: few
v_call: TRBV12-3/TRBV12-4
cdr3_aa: CASSRGQGINNEQFF

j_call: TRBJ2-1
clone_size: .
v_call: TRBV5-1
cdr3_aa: CASSLVTSGTWNEQFF

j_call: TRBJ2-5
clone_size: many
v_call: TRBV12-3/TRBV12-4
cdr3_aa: CASSPDRGRETQYF

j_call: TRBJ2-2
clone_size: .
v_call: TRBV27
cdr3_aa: CASASRGATGELFF

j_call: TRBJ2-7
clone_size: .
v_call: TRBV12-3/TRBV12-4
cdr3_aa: CASSFRGPEIYEQYF

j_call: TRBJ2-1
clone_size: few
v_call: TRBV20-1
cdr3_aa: CSASLADYNEQFF

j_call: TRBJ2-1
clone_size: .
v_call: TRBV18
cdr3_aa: CASSPQVSTRPYNEQFF

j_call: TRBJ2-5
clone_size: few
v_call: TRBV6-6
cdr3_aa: CASSYFTTGETQYF

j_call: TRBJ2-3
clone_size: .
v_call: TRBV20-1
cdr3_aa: CSAYAGTSGTDTQYF

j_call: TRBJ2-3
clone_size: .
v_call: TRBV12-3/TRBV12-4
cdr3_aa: CASSSGLAVTDTEYF

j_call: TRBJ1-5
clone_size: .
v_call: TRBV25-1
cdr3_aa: CASSEYGADYSNQPQHF

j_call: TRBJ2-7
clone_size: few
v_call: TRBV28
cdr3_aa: CASSQGGWGYEQYF

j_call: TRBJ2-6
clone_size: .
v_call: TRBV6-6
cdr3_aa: CASSYVAGANVLTF

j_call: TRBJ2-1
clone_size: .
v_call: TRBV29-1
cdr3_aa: CSVEVTYNEQFF

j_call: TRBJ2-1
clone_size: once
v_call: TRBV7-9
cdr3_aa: CASSFWTGDYNEQFF